This TCR beta chain was obtained from a study of resident and recirculating memory T cells in vitiligo. Study context: Epidermis came from shave biopsies of lesional and nonlesional sites, plus PBMCs. Genomic DNA was extracted from whole homogenized samples, with no cell sorting.

The V segment lost 2 bases and the J segment 5 bases; nucleotides outside the gene matches: 6. The CDR3 is 15 amino acids. Germline V gives CDR1 MNHNS, CDR2 SASEGT. Profiled with immunoSEQ multiplex PCR; TCRdb holds only in-frame clones, not every one. The sample records fewer than 85,000 clones, approximately 90% being singletons. Sequenced: blood. This TCR came from a male donor with vitiligo. This chain links TRBV6-1 with TRBJ2-3, with 8 positions matching TRBD2. The CDR3, as DNA: TGTGCCAGCAGTGAACTAGCGGGTCAAGGAGATACGCAGTATTTT. Translated, it gives CASSELAGQGDTQYF.